These T cell receptor beta chains were read from a single sample in a study of CD8+ T cells in alopecia areata. The table came from immunoSEQ multiplex PCR; TCRdb's copy has only in-frame clones and leaves some out. This table has around 200,000 clones, approximately 55% appearing once. The sequencing here drew on CD8+ T cells sorted from blood, taken at week 24, from a patient treated with tofacitinib. Source of these receptors: a human donor with alopecia areata. CDR3s include the opening cysteine and the closing phenylalanine or tryptophan.

v_call	cdr3_aa
TRBV6-5	CATGEGSYNEQFF
TRBV2	CASGRASDGYTF
TRBV30	CAWSLSGTEAFF
TRBV9	CASSATGEKLFF
TRBV30	CAWTSGGPLDTQYF
TRBV4-3	CASSPATGGLETQYF
TRBV29-1	CSVGNRDRGPTDTQYF
TRBV7-2	CASSEGPSGRFNEQFF
TRBV12-5	CASAPPGQGSYNEQFF
TRBV19	CASSILAGGLGEQFF
TRBV5-1	CASSNDRGLTDTQYF
TRBV5-1	CASSPDPGNTGELFF
TRBV29-1	CSVLKAGGSIANTGELFF
TRBV5-1	CASSGNSGGADEQFF
TRBV29-1	CSVPEREKLFF
TRBV4-3	CASSQDSGYEQYF
TRBV29-1	CSVRTSGGDTQYF
TRBV20-1	CSARTGGEQYF
TRBV4-3	CASSQHLGSTEAFF
TRBV29-1	CSVPRNYGYTF
TRBV2	CAIRGAGGPNIQYF
TRBV25-1	CASSANMNTEAFF
TRBV19	CASSLGHTYTEAFF
TRBV10-3	CAISEGAGAYGYTF
TRBV5-6	CASSLGTRRVRETQYF